This T cell receptor beta chain appears in the sequencing data of a study of T-cell reconstitution after alpha-beta-depleted transplantation in children. Study-level points and caveats: High day-60 TCRbeta diversity in some patients came from surviving recipient T cells and thymic progenitors.

CDR3 length equals 14 residues. Per the germline V gene, CDR1 is SGHRS and CDR2 is YFSETQ. V shed 6 bases, J shed 6 bases, and the junction held 5 bases outside the gene matches. About this clonotype: Its antigen remains unknown.

Unique molecular identifiers featured in how the TCRbeta library was prepared. Each CDR3 protein gets one entry after TCRdb re-called the PCR reads with MiXCR. In the table there are 300,000 to 400,000 distinct CDR3 sequences, approximately 23% of which are singletons. The sequencing used PBMCs, mostly from graft donor cells, collected 180 days after TCRalphabeta/CD19-depleted stem cell transplant. The J gene is TRBJ2-3, the V gene TRBV5-1; 12 bases are a match to TRBD2. The sequence derives from a male patient aged 5 to 17 who had a stem cell transplant for acute lymphoblastic leukemia, so the T cells may come from the graft donor. The CDR3 reads CASKLAGGADTQYF. CDR3 nucleotide sequence: TGCGCCAGCAAACTAGCGGGAGGAGCGGATACGCAGTATTTT.